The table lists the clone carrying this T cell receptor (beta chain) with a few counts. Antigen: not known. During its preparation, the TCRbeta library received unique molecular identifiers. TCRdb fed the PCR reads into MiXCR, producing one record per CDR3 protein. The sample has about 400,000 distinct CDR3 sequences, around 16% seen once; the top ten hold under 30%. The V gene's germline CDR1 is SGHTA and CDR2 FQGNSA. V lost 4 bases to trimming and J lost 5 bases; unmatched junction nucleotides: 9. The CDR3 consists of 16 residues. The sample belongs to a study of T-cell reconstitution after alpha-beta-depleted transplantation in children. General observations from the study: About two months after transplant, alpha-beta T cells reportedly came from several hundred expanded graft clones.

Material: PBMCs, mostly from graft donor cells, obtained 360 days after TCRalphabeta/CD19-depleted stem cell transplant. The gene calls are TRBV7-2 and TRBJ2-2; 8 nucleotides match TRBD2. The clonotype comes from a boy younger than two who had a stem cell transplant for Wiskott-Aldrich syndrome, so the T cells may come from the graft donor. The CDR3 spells CASSYVAGKRTGELFF. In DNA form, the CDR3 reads TGTGCCAGCAGCTACGTAGCGGGAAAAAGGACCGGGGAGCTGTTTTTT.